Listed below are T cell receptor beta chains from one sample, sequenced in a study of OX40 agonist ivuxolimab in advanced cancers. Measured with immunoSEQ multiplex PCR; TCRdb has only the in-frame clones, and not every one. This repertoire shows more than 55,000 clones, about 84% found once; its top ten account for over 4%. This sample comprised CD4+ or CD8+ T cells sorted from blood, obtained in a trial of the OX40 agonist ivuxolimab. The receptor set was obtained from an adult with an advanced solid tumor such as melanoma, head and neck, liver or kidney cancer. Both conserved end residues are part of each CDR3. The order of the fields is J gene, V gene, clone size, CDR3 protein. Where a row states a size, it is once, few, many or the class of an expanded clone; other rows omit it.

>TRBJ1-3|TRBV4-1|.
CASSPSIQGSGNTIYF
>TRBJ2-5|TRBV6-5|.
CASRPVGLTETQYF
>TRBJ1-2|TRBV4-1|.
CASSGTGTDSNYGYTF
>TRBJ2-2|TRBV2|once
CASREPGQGTGELFF
>TRBJ1-2|TRBV15|.
CATSARTGTSYTF
>TRBJ1-1|TRBV6-5|.
CASSSPGGRENTEAFF
>TRBJ2-1|TRBV7-3|.
CATSHGGNENEQFF
>TRBJ2-2|TRBV5-6|.
CASSQRDSGELFF
>TRBJ1-2|TRBV19|.
CASSSGQGAYYGYTF
>TRBJ1-1|TRBV5-8|few
CASSSPGLATEAFF
>TRBJ1-2|TRBV6-5|few
CASSKPGQGAWGYTF
>TRBJ2-3|TRBV4-2|.
CASSLTPTTDTQYF
>TRBJ1-1|TRBV7-9|.
CASSFGEGTEAFF
>TRBJ2-3|TRBV5-1|.
CASSPGGAQRADTQYF
>TRBJ1-5|TRBV2|few
CASSEWAVRSNQPQHF
>TRBJ2-1|TRBV19|.
CASSSPAGGVYNEQFF
>TRBJ2-3|TRBV7-2|.
CASSLDRASTDTQYF
>TRBJ1-2|TRBV5-1|.
CASRGQPEYGYTF
>TRBJ1-1|TRBV5-1|.
CASSTQGSGAEAFF
>TRBJ1-2|TRBV7-2|.
CASSLDLNYGYTF
>TRBJ1-5|TRBV4-1|once
CASSLGGAGQPQHF
>TRBJ1-5|TRBV4-3|large
CASSQGLGQGNQPQHF
>TRBJ2-2|TRBV2|.
CASNPGQGYDGELFF
>TRBJ2-5|TRBV6-1|.
CASSKGEETQYF
>TRBJ1-1|TRBV6-5|few
CASRYKANTEAFF
>TRBJ1-4|TRBV6-6|.
CASSYRGSGTNEKLFF
>TRBJ1-5|TRBV6-4|.
CASSVDGNQPQHF
>TRBJ1-5|TRBV7-9|.
CASSLDREGKPQHF
>TRBJ2-5|TRBV10-1|.
CASSESIGTETQYF